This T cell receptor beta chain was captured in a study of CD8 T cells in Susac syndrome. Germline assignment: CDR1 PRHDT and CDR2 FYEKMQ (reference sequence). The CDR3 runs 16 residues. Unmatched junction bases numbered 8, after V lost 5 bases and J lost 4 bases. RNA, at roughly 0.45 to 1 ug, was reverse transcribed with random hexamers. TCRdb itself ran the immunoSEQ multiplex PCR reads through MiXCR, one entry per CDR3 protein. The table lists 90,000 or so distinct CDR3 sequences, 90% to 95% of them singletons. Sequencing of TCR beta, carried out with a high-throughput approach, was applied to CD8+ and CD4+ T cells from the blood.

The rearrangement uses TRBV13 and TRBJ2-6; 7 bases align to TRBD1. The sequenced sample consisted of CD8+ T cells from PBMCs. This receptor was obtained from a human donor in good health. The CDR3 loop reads CASSILTGLGANVLTF. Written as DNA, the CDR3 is TGTGCCAGCAGCATCCTGACAGGGCTGGGGGCCAACGTCCTGACTTTC.